These T cell receptor beta chains were read from a single sample in a study of cytomegalovirus exposure and HLA in healthy donors. Some clones are missing from TCRdb's copy, which holds only in-frame ones; the method was immunoSEQ multiplex PCR. This sample carries 95,000 to 150,000 clones, roughly 14% of them seen once, and the ten largest clones take 1.9%. Sequencing was performed on PBMCs. The receptors were sampled from a woman under 30 in good health and CMV-seronegative. CDR3s include the opening cysteine and the closing phenylalanine or tryptophan. Fields, in order: CDR3 protein, CDR3 DNA, J gene, clone size, D gene, V gene. The D gene is left open where the match is weak. Size is omitted from some rows. Given values are once, few, many or a class for expanded clones.

CASSVVSSLTSTDTQYF	TGTGCCAGCAGCGTAGTTTCTAGCCTAACTAGCACAGATACGCAGTATTTT	TRBJ2-3	few	NA	TRBV9
CASSFSGLANEKLFF	TGTGCCAGCAGTTTCTCAGGGTTAGCTAATGAAAAACTGTTTTTT	TRBJ1-4	few	NA	TRBV28
CAGGGRTGVYGYTF	TGTGCCGGCGGGGGCAGGACAGGGGTCTATGGCTACACCTTC	TRBJ1-2	few	TRBD1	TRBV28
CSVGFSGRDLETQYF	TGCAGCGTCGGCTTTAGCGGGAGGGACTTAGAGACCCAGTACTTC	TRBJ2-5	NA	TRBD2	TRBV29-1
CASSPQGGAGANVLTF	TGTGCCAGCAGCCCCCAGGGGGGCGCTGGGGCCAACGTCCTGACTTTC	TRBJ2-6	few	NA	TRBV28
CAISQSGQGAYEQYF	TGTGCCATCAGCCAATCGGGACAGGGAGCCTACGAGCAGTACTTC	TRBJ2-7	few	TRBD1	TRBV10-3
CASSTYGTVYGYTF	TGTGCCAGCAGTACGTACGGGACAGTCTATGGCTACACCTTC	TRBJ1-2	NA	TRBD1	TRBV6-5
CASSSLTGWSSYEQYF	TGCGCCAGCAGCTCCTTGACAGGGTGGAGCTCCTACGAGCAGTACTTC	TRBJ2-7	few	TRBD1	TRBV5-1
CASSKTSGGALDTQYF	TGTGCCAGCAGCAAAACGAGCGGGGGGGCCTTAGATACGCAGTATTTT	TRBJ2-3	NA	TRBD2	TRBV27
CAWSREGGYTF	TGTGCCTGGAGTAGAGAGGGTGGCTACACCTTC	TRBJ1-2	NA	NA	TRBV30
CASSITAYNEQFF	TGTGCCAGTAGTATTACGGCCTACAATGAGCAGTTCTTC	TRBJ2-1	NA	NA	TRBV19
CASSDSTGKSYEQYF	TGTGCCAGCAGTGATTCTACAGGGAAATCGTACGAGCAGTACTTC	TRBJ2-7	NA	NA	TRBV25-1
CASRRGNPSYNEQFF	TGTGCCAGCAGAAGGGGGAACCCCTCCTACAATGAGCAGTTCTTC	TRBJ2-1	few	NA	TRBV5-6
CASSLEVGEDTQYF	TGTGCCAGCAGCTTGGAGGTTGGAGAGGATACGCAGTATTTT	TRBJ2-3	NA	NA	TRBV5-5